The entry below gives a single T cell receptor (beta chain) sequence along with its context. Its antigen remains unidentified. The data are from a study of T-cell memory formation after mild COVID-19. Study-level information: There were largely donor-specific TCR clusters. The study, taken as a whole, reports: Some SARS-CoV-2-responding clones were already detected in memory before infection. Clones shrinking between day 15 and 85 showed a balanced CD4/CD8 split, and those that grew later tilted toward CD4+. What remained unconfirmed was the SARS-CoV-2 specificity of second-wave clones peaking on day 37.

Per germline, CDR1 KGHSH and CDR2 LQKENI. V was trimmed by 2 bases and J by 4 bases, leaving 11 bases between them. There are 14 residues in the CDR3. One entry per CDR3 protein, called by TCRdb with MiXCR from the 5' RACE reads. The sample holds 350,000 to 450,000 distinct CDR3 sequences; 15% to 20% are singletons and the top ten take roughly 8.4%. This clonotype originated in an adult woman who had mild COVID-19 (a few samples of this study predate the infection). Cell type and time point are not known. This sequence joins TRBV18 and TRBJ1-2; perhaps TRBD1 as D (5 bases). Input material: PBMCs or a T cell subset sorted from them (not recorded which). CDR3 amino acids: CASSPGDSSYGYTF. The CDR3 nucleotides read TGTGCCAGCTCACCAGGGGACTCTTCCTATGGCTACACCTTC.